This TCR beta chain is from a study of cytomegalovirus exposure and HLA in healthy donors. Background on the study: According to later analysis, the same platform produced the 100 to 150 validation and several hundred first-cohort repertoires.

General study points: Most sequenced TCRs were rare (though some public TCRs occurred in many donors). In vitro checks showed that a few CMV-associated chains really do target CMV antigens.

TCRdb's table, derived via immunoSEQ multiplex PCR, lists solely in-frame clones and lacks some. The repertoire holds some 70,000 clones, with around 81% as singletons. A note on this clone: What it binds is not known.

CDR1 and CDR2 from the germline V gene are SGDLS and YYNGEE. V was pared by 2 bases and J by 7 bases, with 18 bases between. The CDR3 consists of 15 residues. Sequencing used PBMCs. This receptor was identified in a man aged 30 to 45 in good health and CMV-seronegative. This chain joins TRBV9 and TRBJ1-2, with D tentatively TRBD1 (5 bases). The CDR3 region has the DNA TGTGCCAGCAGCGTTATTGGGACTCTAGCGGGTGGCTACACCTTC. Protein sequence: CASSVIGTLAGGYTF. The entire variable domain, with the rest obtained from reference TRBV9 and TRBJ1-2, is as follows: DSGVTQTPKHLITATGQRVTLRCSPRSGDLSVYWYQQSLDQGLQFLIQYYNGEERAKGNILERFSAQQFPDLHSELNLSSLELGDSALYFCASSVIGTLAGGYTFGSGTRLTVV.